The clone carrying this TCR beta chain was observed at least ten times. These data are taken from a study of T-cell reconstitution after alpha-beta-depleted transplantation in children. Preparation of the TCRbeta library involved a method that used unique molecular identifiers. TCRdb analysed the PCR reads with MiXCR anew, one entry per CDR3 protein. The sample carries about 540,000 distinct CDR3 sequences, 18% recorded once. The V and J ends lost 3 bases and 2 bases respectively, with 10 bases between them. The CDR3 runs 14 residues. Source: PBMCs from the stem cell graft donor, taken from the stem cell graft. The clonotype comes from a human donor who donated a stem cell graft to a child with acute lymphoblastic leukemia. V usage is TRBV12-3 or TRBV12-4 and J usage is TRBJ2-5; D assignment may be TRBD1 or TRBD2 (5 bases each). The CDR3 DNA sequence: TGTGCCAGCAGTTTCGGGACGGGTCAAGAGACCCAGTACTTC. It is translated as CASSFGTGQETQYF.